This note documents a single T cell receptor (beta chain) sequence. The antigen remains unidentified. Purified naive CD4+ T cells were depleted of CD25+ Tregs. Full-length variable regions came from constant-region reverse primers plus semi-nested Nested Universal Primer A PCR. One entry per CDR3 protein results from TCRdb running MiXCR on the 5' RACE reads. The repertoire holds some 60,000 distinct CDR3 sequences, with around 30% as singletons. The CDR3 length is 12 residues. Germline V gives CDR1 MDHEN, CDR2 SYDVKM. The study, taken as a whole, reports: Tumor memory CD4+ T cell TCR gene usage was found to cluster with blood and lymph node memory CD4+ cells and with lymph node naive CD4+ cells. The larger cohort examined one V-J beta rearrangement, not whole repertoires.

The TCR originated in a female donor with breast cancer. The chain carries TRBV28 and TRBJ1-1; the D gene is possibly TRBD1 (5 bases). Specimen: tumor-infiltrating naive CD4+ T cells sorted from the breast tumor. The sample's subset: naive CD4+ T cells, CD4+CD45RA+CD25-. The CDR3: CVAWGVNTEAFF. The CDR3 DNA reads TGTGTCGCATGGGGGGTGAACACTGAAGCTTTCTTT.